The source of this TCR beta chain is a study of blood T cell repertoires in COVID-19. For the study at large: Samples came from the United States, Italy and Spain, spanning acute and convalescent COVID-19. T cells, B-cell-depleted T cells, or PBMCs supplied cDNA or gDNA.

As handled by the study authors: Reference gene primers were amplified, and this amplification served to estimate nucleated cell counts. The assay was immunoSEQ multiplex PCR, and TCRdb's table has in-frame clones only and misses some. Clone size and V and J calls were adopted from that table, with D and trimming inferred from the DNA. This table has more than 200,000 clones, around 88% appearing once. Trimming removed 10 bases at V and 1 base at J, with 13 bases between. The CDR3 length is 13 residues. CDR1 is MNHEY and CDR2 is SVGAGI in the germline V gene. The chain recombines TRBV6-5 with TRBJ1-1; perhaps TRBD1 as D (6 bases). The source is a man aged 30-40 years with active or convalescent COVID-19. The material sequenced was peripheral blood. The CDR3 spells CATRGHPNTEAFF. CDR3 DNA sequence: TGTGCCACCCGGGGACACCCGAACACTGAAGCTTTCTTT.